These 32 T cell receptor beta chains were all obtained from the same sample, sequenced in a study of PD-L1 blockade in urothelial cancer. Method: immunoSEQ multiplex PCR; TCRdb's copy keeps in-frame clones and lacks some. Here the sample spans tens of thousands of clones, about nine tenths being singletons. This specimen consisted of PBMCs, obtained around atezolizumab (anti-PD-L1) treatment. The receptors stem from a woman between 65 and 79 years old with urothelial cancer.

This clone has only one observation. The rearrangement links TRBV7-2 to TRBJ1-1; perhaps TRBD1 as D (6 bases). Germline V gives CDR1 SGHTA, CDR2 FQGNSA. This CDR3 has 13 residues. V lost 6 bases, J lost 1 base, and 9 bases lay in between. CDR3 nucleotide sequence: TGTGCCAGCAGACAACAGGGGAACACTGAAGCTTTCTTT. Encoded protein: CASRQQGNTEAFF. Full variable domain (rest looked up from reference TRBV7-2 and TRBJ1-1): GAGVSQSPSNKVTEKGKDVELRCDPISGHTALYWYRQSLGQGLEFLIYFQGNSAPDKSGLPSDRFSAERTGGSVSTLTIQRTQQEDSAVYLCASRQQGNTEAFFGQGTRLTVV.

The chain recombines TRBV2 with TRBJ2-1, with TRBD2 identical over 11 bases. V lost 7 bases and J lost 4; bases outside the gene matches: 3. The CDR3 runs 14 residues. In germline, CDR1 is SNHLY, CDR2 FYNNEI. Written as DNA, the CDR3 is TGTGCCAGCAACAGACTAGCGGGGTACAATGAGCAGTTCTTC. Translation: CASNRLAGYNEQFF.

The CDR3 region has the DNA TGCGCCAGCAGCCAGAATAGGGGGCAGGATGAAAAACTGTTTTTT. Its protein product is CASSQNRGQDEKLFF. The gene calls are TRBV4-3 and TRBJ1-4; 7 bases align to TRBD1. The V gene's germline CDR1 is LGHNA and CDR2 YSLEER. The CDR3 sequence is 15 residues long. Trimming took 3 bases from V and 6 from J; bases not matched to a gene: 7.

The rearrangement links TRBV6-1 to TRBJ1-2; 7 nucleotides line up with TRBD1. The germline gives CDR1 MNHNS, CDR2 SASEGT. The CDR3 is made up of 14 amino acids. Unmatched junction bases numbered 7, after V lost 3 bases and J lost 6 bases. DNA of the CDR3: TGTGCCAGCAGTGACGAGGGGGCAGATAATGGCTACACCTTC. Its protein product is CASSDEGADNGYTF.

This chain joins TRBV21-1 and TRBJ2-5; the D call of TRBD2 is as the table states it, not checked on the DNA. TRBV21-1 is described as a pseudogene. The CDR3 has 16 residues. CDR3 protein: CASSPRTSGPQETQYF. In nucleotides, the CDR3 is TGTGCCAGCAGCCCGCGGACTAGCGGGCCCCAAGAGACCCAGTACTTC.

This clone turned up a few times. The chain joins TRBV27 to TRBJ2-5; 7 bases agree with TRBD1. In germline, CDR1 is MNHEY, CDR2 SMNVEV (reference sequence). V shed 6 bases and J 1 base; nucleotides not matched to a gene: 8. The CDR3 is made up of 15 amino acids. The CDR3 nucleotides are TGTGCCAGCAGCCAGCGTTGGGACAGCCAAGAGACCCAGTACTTC. Its translation is CASSQRWDSQETQYF.

The chain employs TRBV5-1 and TRBJ1-2; 7 bases line up with TRBD1. V gave up 0 bases and J gave up 8 bases; unmatched junction bases: 13. Germline loops: CDR1 SGHRS, CDR2 YFSETQ. The CDR3 covers 16 residues. CDR3: CASSLGEVAGGEGYTF. CDR3 bases: TGCGCCAGCAGCTTGGGAGAAGTCGCAGGGGGTGAAGGCTACACCTTC.

Here the CDR3 reads CASSLDETPRGYEQYF. The CDR3 DNA reads as TGTGCCAGCAGCTTGGATGAGACACCGCGCGGGTACGAGCAGTACTTC. V usage is TRBV5-5 and J usage is TRBJ2-7; possible D gene TRBD2, 5 bases. This CDR3 region has 16 residues. Trimming removed 0 bases at V and 4 bases at J, with 17 bases between. Germline assignment: CDR1 SGHKS and CDR2 YYEKEE (reference sequence).

The sample holds one count of this clone. The chain employs TRBV10-1 and TRBJ2-7, with D possibly being TRBD1 (6 bases). Germline V gene data show CDR1 as WNHNN and CDR2 as SYGVQD (reference sequence). Trimming left V 1 base short and J 1 base short, with 11 bases between. The CDR3 loop spans 15 amino acids. The CDR3 region has the DNA TGCGCCAGCAGTGAGTACCTAGGGGGTTCCTACGAGCAGTACTTC. Amino acids: CASSEYLGGSYEQYF.

This clone has just one count. This chain connects TRBV6-5 to TRBJ2-1; D might be TRBD1 (6 bases). Germline loops: CDR1 MNHEY, CDR2 SVGAGI. The CDR3 covers 15 residues. Trimming shortened V by 2 bases and J by 4 bases, and 12 bases separated the two germline ends. CDR3 bases: TGTGCCAGCAGTTACGCACAGGGTCCGTACAATGAGCAGTTCTTC. Translation: CASSYAQGPYNEQFF.

The chain has TRBV7-9 and TRBJ1-1, with 8 bases aligning to TRBD1. J was trimmed by 1 base and V by 4 bases; bases with no gene match: 2. Germline CDR1 and CDR2: SEHNR and FQNEAQ (reference sequence). The CDR3 is made up of 14 amino acids. The CDR3 loop is CASSWGQANTEAFF. As DNA, the CDR3 is TGTGCCAGCAGCTGGGGACAGGCGAACACTGAAGCTTTCTTT.

V gene TRBV6-4 combines with J gene TRBJ2-2; D gene unclear. The CDR3 is 12 residues long. Germline assignment: CDR1 MRHNA and CDR2 SNTAGT. With 6 bases removed from V and 6 bases from J, the gap between germline ends came to 8 bases. For the CDR3, the DNA is TGTGCCAGCAGCGCAGTGTCCGGGGAGCTGTTTTTT. Protein product: CASSAVSGELFF.

The V gene is TRBV5-6, the J gene TRBJ1-2; a weak D match, TRBD1 (6 bases). The V and J ends lost 2 bases and 5 bases respectively, with 13 bases between them. The length of the CDR3 is 14 residues. Germline CDR1 SGHDT, CDR2 YYEEEE. The CDR3 region has the DNA TGTGCCAGCAGCTTTTGGGACAAACGGTATGGCTACACCTTC. It codes for CASSFWDKRYGYTF.

This rearrangement joins TRBV2 to TRBJ1-2, with 9 bases fitting TRBD1. This CDR3 is built from 16 residues. Germline V gives CDR1 SNHLY, CDR2 FYNNEI. V lost 5 bases, J lost 5 bases, and 12 bases stayed unmatched. The CDR3 protein is CASSTPGQGQSYGYTF. CDR3 bases: TGTGCCAGCAGTACACCGGGACAGGGCCAAAGTTATGGCTACACCTTC.

The V and J genes are TRBV6-5 and TRBJ2-1; 8 bases map to TRBD1. With V trimmed by 0 bases and J by 8 bases, 3 bases remained unmatched. The CDR3 totals 14 residues. CDR1 MNHEY and CDR2 SVGAGI come from the germline V gene. The CDR3 region has the DNA TGTGCCAGCAGTTACTCTGGACAGGGCGATGAGCAGTTCTTC. Translating it yields CASSYSGQGDEQFF.

The DNA for the CDR3 is TGCGCCACCACCCATCCGCGGGGGTCGGCCGATAAACAAGAGACCCAGTACTTC. Its protein product is CATTHPRGSADKQETQYF. This chain connects TRBV10-2 to TRBJ2-5, with 7 bases lining up with TRBD2. Losses at the gene ends were 10 bases for V and 2 bases for J; bases not matched to a gene: 22. CDR1 is WSHSY, CDR2 SAAADI, per germline. The CDR3 contains 18 residues.

Concerning this clone: This sample includes further DNA sequences coding for the same CDR3. J is TRBJ1-5 and V is TRBV19, with TRBD1 matching over 8 bases. The CDR3 totals 14 residues. CDR1 and CDR2 (germline): LNHDA, SQIVND (reference sequence). With 6 bases clipped from V and 2 bases from J, the junction kept 3 bases outside the gene matches. The DNA for the CDR3 is TGTGCCAGTAGCCCGACAGGGGGCAATCAGCCCCAGCATTTT. Translated: CASSPTGGNQPQHF.

This sequence joins TRBV7-2 and TRBJ2-3, with D possibly TRBD2 on 6 matching bases. Germline V gene lookup returns CDR1 SGHTA and CDR2 FQGNSA. This CDR3 comprises 14 residues. Trimming took 2 bases from V and 3 from J, leaving 9 bases between them. The CDR3 reads CASSLTLATDTQYF. The DNA for the CDR3 is TGTGCCAGCAGCTTAACGCTAGCGACAGATACGCAGTATTTT.

The rearrangement links TRBV6-1 to TRBJ2-5, with a possible D match to TRBD1 (5 bases). Trimming shortened V by 2 bases and J by 7 bases, and 8 bases separated the two germline ends. The germline V gene has CDR1 MNHNS and CDR2 SASEGT. The CDR3 runs 12 residues. The CDR3 nucleotides are TGTGCCAGCAGTGAACCTCAGGGGACCCAGTACTTC. Amino acids: CASSEPQGTQYF.

The rearrangement links TRBV6-5 to TRBJ2-1, with 10 positions matching TRBD2. The germline V gene encodes CDR1 MNHEY and CDR2 SVGAGI. The ends lost 2 bases at V and 6 bases at J; junction bases unmatched: 4. The CDR3 runs to 15 residues. CDR3 nucleotides: TGTGCCAGCAGTTACCTTCCTAGCGGGGGCAATGAGCAGTTCTTC. Protein: CASSYLPSGGNEQFF.

The CDR3 nucleotides are TGTGCCAGCAGCTCGTCGGGGGAAGAGACCCAGTACTTC. Translation gives CASSSSGEETQYF. J is TRBJ2-5 and V is TRBV7-6, with a weak D call TRBD2 (6 bases). CDR1 and CDR2 (germline): SGHVS, FNYEAQ. This CDR3 spans 13 amino acids. V dropped 4 bases and J dropped 3 bases, with 9 bases sitting between them. Together with reference TRBV7-6 and TRBJ2-5, the CDR3 gives the full variable domain: GAGVSQSPRYKVTKRGQDVALRCDPISGHVSLYWYRQALGQGPEFLTYFNYEAQQDKSGLPNDRFSAERPEGSISTLTIQRTEQRDSAMYRCASSSSGEETQYFGPGTRLLVL.

The chain combines TRBV27 with TRBJ1-1; D gene unclear. Germline CDR1 MNHEY, CDR2 SMNVEV (reference sequence). This CDR3 is 14 amino acids long. V lost 3 bases and J 1 base, leaving 9 bases between the germline ends. CDR3 sequence reads: CASSLERGNTEAFF. CDR3 bases: TGTGCCAGCAGTTTGGAGCGGGGGAACACTGAAGCTTTCTTT.

The chain links TRBV18 to TRBJ1-1; D gene uncertain. The CDR3 totals 13 residues. CDR1 KGHSH and CDR2 LQKENI come from the germline V gene. Trimming took off 0 bases at V and 4 bases at J, with 6 bases between the two ends. The CDR3 sequence: CASSPPASTEAFF. The CDR3 bases are TGTGCCAGCTCACCACCTGCTAGCACTGAAGCTTTCTTT.

This clone was detected a few times. J is TRBJ1-5 and V is TRBV10-2; 8 bases are a match to TRBD1. The ends lost 3 bases at V and 6 bases at J; junction bases unmatched: 7. Germline V gene data show CDR1 as WSHSY and CDR2 as SAAADI. The CDR3 extends over 15 amino acids. CDR3 DNA: TGCGCCAGCAGTGATGCCCAGGGGGCGAGTCAGCCCCAGCATTTT. Translating gives CASSDAQGASQPQHF.

The chain joins TRBV5-1 to TRBJ2-7; 10 bases align to TRBD1. This CDR3 spans 16 amino acids. With V trimmed by 0 bases and J by 5 bases, 8 bases remained unmatched. Germline lookup yields CDR1 SGHRS and CDR2 YFSETQ. The CDR3 sequence: CASSLVGTDRGDEQYF. In nucleotides, the CDR3 is TGCGCCAGCAGCTTGGTGGGTACGGACAGGGGGGACGAGCAGTACTTC.

This clone was picked up a small number of times. Written as DNA, the CDR3 is TGCGCCAGCAGCCAAGATTCACAGGGGGTCCAGACCCAGCATTTT. Its translation is CASSQDSQGVQTQHF. The chain is built from TRBV4-1 and TRBJ1-5; 8 positions agree with TRBD1. V was clipped by 0 bases and J by 11 bases; unmatched bases: 9. The CDR3 is made up of 15 amino acids. CDR1 and CDR2 from the germline V gene are MGHRA and YSYEKL.

The chain uses TRBV5-1 and TRBJ2-3; 7 bases are shared with TRBD1. The V segment lost 0 bases and the J segment 3 bases; nucleotides outside the gene matches: 4. CDR3 length equals 15 residues. CDR1 and CDR2 from the germline V gene are SGHRS and YFSETQ. The CDR3 coding sequence is TGCGCCAGCAGCTTGGGGGGGACAGTTACAGATACGCAGTATTTT. Protein sequence: CASSLGGTVTDTQYF.

This chain uses TRBV18 with TRBJ2-5, with TRBD1 matching over 8 bases. The CDR3 extends over 14 amino acids. V lost 6 bases and J lost 2; bases outside the gene matches: 5. Germline assignment: CDR1 KGHSH and CDR2 LQKENI. The CDR3 sequence is CASSRGTGQETQYF. The DNA of the CDR3 is TGTGCCAGCTCCCGCGGGACAGGACAAGAGACCCAGTACTTC.

The V gene is TRBV5-6, the J gene TRBJ2-7; 8 bases match TRBD1. From germline, CDR1 is SGHDT and CDR2 YYEEEE. Unmatched junction bases numbered 9, after V lost 4 bases and J lost 6 bases. This CDR3 is 14 amino acids long. The CDR3 loop reads CASSRRQGRPEQYF. The DNA for the CDR3 is TGTGCCAGCAGCCGCCGACAGGGGAGGCCCGAGCAGTACTTC. Combining the CDR3 with reference TRBV5-6 and TRBJ2-7 gives the whole variable domain DAGVTQSPTHLIKTRGQQVTLRCSPKSGHDTVSWYQQALGQGPQFIFQYYEEEERQRGNFPDRFSGHQFPNYSSELNVNALLLGDSALYLCASSRRQGRPEQYFGPGTRLTVT.

The V call is TRBV6-4, the J call TRBJ2-7; D remains unclear. The CDR3 runs to 13 residues. CDR1 and CDR2 from the germline V gene are MRHNA and SNTAGT. V dropped 3 bases and J dropped 1 base, with 7 bases sitting between them. The CDR3 nucleotides are TGTGCCAGCAGTGAGGCCAGGTCCTACGAGCAGTACTTC. It specifies CASSEARSYEQYF.

The chain recombines TRBV6-5 with TRBJ2-7; TRBD1 matches at 8 bases. The J segment lost 3 bases and the V segment lost 6 bases, leaving 10 bases of the junction unmatched. Looked up from germline, CDR1 is MNHEY and CDR2 is SVGAGI. This CDR3 region has 15 residues. CDR3 region: CASRYGTGGNYEQYF. CDR3 nucleotides: TGTGCCAGCAGGTACGGGACAGGTGGTAACTACGAGCAGTACTTC.

The chain joins TRBV19 to TRBJ1-6; 9 bases are shared with TRBD1. The germline V gene encodes CDR1 LNHDA and CDR2 SQIVND (reference sequence). The J segment lost 7 bases and the V segment lost 9 bases, leaving 4 bases of the junction unmatched. This CDR3 is built from 13 residues. CDR3 bases: TGTGCCAGCCGGGACAGGGAGAATTCACCCCTCCACTTT. This sequence encodes CASRDRENSPLHF.